Listed below are T cell receptor beta chains from one sample, sequenced in a study of T-cell reconstitution after alpha-beta-depleted transplantation in children. TCRdb re-called the PCR reads through MiXCR, storing one row per CDR3 protein. The sample shows 700,000 to 950,000 distinct CDR3 sequences, around 17% of them seen only once. The material was PBMCs, mostly from graft donor cells, obtained 360 days after TCRalphabeta/CD19-depleted stem cell transplant. Receptors originate from a male patient between 5 and 17 years old who had a stem cell transplant for acute lymphoblastic leukemia, so the T cells may come from the graft donor. CDR3s include the opening cysteine and the closing phenylalanine or tryptophan. The D gene is left open where the match is weak. Some rows have no size entry. The others give once, few or many, or a class for an expanded clone.

V	J	size	D	CDR3	DNA
TRBV12-3/TRBV12-4	TRBJ1-6	many	.	CASSEQGSSPLHF	TGTGCCAGCAGTGAGCAGGGGAGTTCACCCCTCCACTTT
TRBV14	TRBJ1-2	.	TRBD1	CASSLWGQGGGYTF	TGTGCCAGCAGCCTTTGGGGACAGGGGGGCGGCTACACCTTC
TRBV18	TRBJ2-7	.	.	CASSPQGTPKLSYEQYF	TGTGCCAGCTCACCCCAGGGCACACCGAAACTCTCCTACGAGCAGTACTTC
TRBV6-5	TRBJ1-4	.	.	CASSYSNYEKLFF	TGTGCCAGCAGTTACTCGAACTACGAAAAACTGTTTTTT
TRBV9	TRBJ2-5	few	.	CASSAGGGGETQYF	TGTGCCAGCAGCGCGGGCGGAGGTGGAGAGACCCAGTACTTC
TRBV5-1	TRBJ2-7	.	TRBD1	CASSFLGTDYEQYF	TGCGCCAGCAGCTTCCTCGGGACAGACTACGAGCAGTACTTC
TRBV4-1	TRBJ2-5	few	TRBD2	CASSQDGPGLAVQETQYF	TGCGCCAGCAGCCAAGATGGCCCGGGACTAGCGGTTCAAGAGACCCAGTACTTC
TRBV24-1	TRBJ2-1	.	.	CATSDSWNSGYNEQFF	TGTGCCACCAGTGATTCCTGGAACAGCGGCTACAATGAGCAGTTCTTC
TRBV5-6	TRBJ2-7	many	.	CASSLGTFQPYEQYF	TGTGCCAGCAGCTTGGGGACCTTTCAACCCTACGAGCAGTACTTC
TRBV5-1	TRBJ2-7	many	TRBD2	CASSLSSGSYSYEQYF	TGCGCCAGCAGCTTGTCTAGCGGATCGTACTCCTACGAGCAGTACTTC
TRBV3-1	TRBJ2-7	many	TRBD1	CASSQEFPGQGYEQYF	TGTGCCAGCAGCCAAGAATTTCCAGGACAGGGGTACGAGCAGTACTTC
TRBV7-3	TRBJ1-2	many	TRBD1	CASSLGQGAGGYTF	TGTGCCAGCAGCCTTGGACAGGGGGCTGGTGGCTACACCTTC
TRBV12-3/TRBV12-4	TRBJ1-1	many	.	CASSSPGPGMNTEAFF	TGTGCCAGCAGTTCCCCAGGTCCCGGAATGAACACTGAAGCTTTCTTT
TRBV12-3/TRBV12-4	TRBJ2-1	few	TRBD1	CASIHKKPGQGDNEQFF	TGTGCCAGCATCCACAAGAAACCGGGACAGGGTGACAATGAGCAGTTCTTC
TRBV4-2	TRBJ2-3	few	TRBD2	CASSQDSYSGRAGDTQYF	TGTGCCAGCAGCCAAGATTCTTACAGCGGGAGGGCCGGTGATACGCAGTATTTT
TRBV29-1	TRBJ2-7	few	.	CSVASRRGFPYEQYF	TGCAGCGTTGCTTCACGACGAGGCTTCCCCTACGAGCAGTACTTC
TRBV29-1	TRBJ2-1	few	.	CSVERRKAYNEQFF	TGCAGCGTGGAAAGGCGGAAAGCCTACAATGAGCAGTTCTTC
TRBV9	TRBJ2-3	.	.	CASSPVGIPTDTQYF	TGTGCCAGCAGCCCAGTGGGAATTCCCACAGATACGCAGTATTTT
TRBV7-8	TRBJ2-3	.	.	CASSPMTVKDTQYF	TGTGCCAGCAGCCCAATGACAGTCAAAGATACGCAGTATTTT
TRBV29-1	TRBJ2-7	once	.	CSVARDMDYEQYF	TGCAGCGTTGCACGGGACATGGACTACGAGCAGTACTTC
TRBV27	TRBJ2-1	few	TRBD1	CASTSRGRAYNEQFF	TGTGCCAGCACTAGTAGGGGGCGAGCCTACAATGAGCAGTTCTTC
TRBV7-9	TRBJ2-5	.	.	CASSPGFRQETQYF	TGTGCCAGCAGCCCAGGGTTTCGTCAAGAGACCCAGTACTTC
TRBV6-5	TRBJ2-5	.	TRBD1	CASSYSLGGGQGQETQYF	TGTGCCAGCAGTTACTCCCTTGGGGGCGGACAGGGACAAGAGACCCAGTACTTC
TRBV7-8	TRBJ2-1	.	.	CASSLEYVVGGKQFF	TGTGCCAGCAGCTTAGAATATGTCGTAGGGGGTAAGCAGTTCTTC
TRBV7-9	TRBJ1-2	few	.	CASSFAPGGGRNYGYTF	TGTGCCAGCAGCTTCGCCCCGGGTGGGGGGCGCAACTATGGCTACACCTTC
TRBV12-3/TRBV12-4	TRBJ2-5	.	TRBD1	CASHATGETQYF	TGTGCCAGTCACGCGACAGGGGAGACCCAGTACTTC
TRBV10-1	TRBJ2-1	.	TRBD2	CASSVGLAEDYNEQFF	TGCGCCAGCAGCGTGGGACTAGCGGAAGACTACAATGAGCAGTTCTTC
TRBV10-3	TRBJ2-3	few	TRBD2	CALNGTSGSPDTQYF	TGTGCCCTCAACGGGACTAGCGGGAGCCCAGATACGCAGTATTTT
TRBV29-1	TRBJ2-3	few	TRBD2	CSVEDWGASLAGDTPLRTQYF	TGCAGCGTTGAAGATTGGGGAGCCTCTCTAGCGGGAGACACCCCGCTGCGTACGCAGTATTTT
TRBV9	TRBJ1-2	.	TRBD1	CASSVAPTGVNYGYTF	TGTGCCAGCAGCGTAGCCCCGACAGGGGTTAACTATGGCTACACCTTC
TRBV14	TRBJ2-2	.	.	CASSHFAWGNTGELFF	TGTGCCAGCAGCCATTTCGCGTGGGGCAACACCGGGGAGCTGTTTTTT
TRBV7-9	TRBJ2-5	few	.	CASSQPVEETQYF	TGTGCCAGCAGCCAACCAGTCGAAGAGACCCAGTACTTC
TRBV2	TRBJ2-7	few	TRBD1	CASSPLDRGGLYEQYF	TGTGCCAGCAGCCCACTGGACAGGGGAGGTCTTTACGAGCAGTACTTC
TRBV6-5	TRBJ1-4	.	TRBD1	CASSYTRTGIKLFF	TGTGCCAGCAGTTACACCCGGACAGGGATAAAACTGTTTTTT
TRBV12-3/TRBV12-4	TRBJ2-3	many	.	CASSPSPTDTQYF	TGTGCCAGCAGTCCCTCACCCACAGATACGCAGTATTTT
TRBV11-2	TRBJ1-2	few	.	CASSPRQRSGYTF	TGTGCCAGCAGCCCCCGACAGAGAAGTGGCTACACCTTC
TRBV7-3	TRBJ2-6	.	.	CASRERGANVLTF	TGTGCCAGCAGGGAGAGGGGGGCCAACGTCCTGACTTTC
TRBV7-6	TRBJ2-1	.	TRBD2	CASSSLLSGRANNEQFF	TGTGCCAGCAGCTCCCTCTTGAGCGGGAGGGCCAACAATGAGCAGTTCTTC
TRBV10-3	TRBJ1-6	many	.	CAIRGEATSLNSPLHF	TGTGCCATCAGGGGAGAGGCGACCTCCCTAAATTCACCCCTCCACTTT
TRBV5-1	TRBJ2-7	few	TRBD2	CASSFEREGPYEQYF	TGCGCCAGCAGCTTTGAGCGGGAGGGCCCCTACGAGCAGTACTTC